A single sample is the source of the 17 T cell receptor beta chains below, sequenced in a study of T cells in Graves' hyperthyroidism and ophthalmopathy. Amplification targeted TCR beta CDR3 regions from RNA transcripts. TCR CDR3 regions were first amplified by RT-PCR with HTBI primers. MiXCR was run by TCRdb on the multiplex PCR reads, yielding one entry per CDR3 protein. The data contain roughly 300,000 distinct CDR3 sequences, 15% to 20% of them seen just once; the ten biggest clones take up under 55%. The sequenced material came from blood. These receptors were obtained from a woman between 45 and 65 years old with Graves' hyperthyroidism.

This clonotype came up many times. This chain connects TRBV30 to TRBJ2-1; TRBD2 agrees at 13 bases. The germline gives CDR1 GTSNPN, CDR2 SVGIG (reference sequence). This CDR3 contains 14 residues. The ends lost 8 bases at V and 3 bases at J; junction bases unmatched: 4. The CDR3 bases are TGTGCCGCAACTAGCGGGAGGGTCTACAATGAGCAGTTCTTC. Its protein is CAATSGRVYNEQFF.

The chain recombines TRBV27 with TRBJ1-6; D is possibly TRBD1 (6 bases). The CDR3 sequence is 16 residues long. Germline lookup yields CDR1 MNHEY and CDR2 SMNVEV (reference sequence). The V end was cut by 1 base, the J end by 6 bases, with 13 bases between. The CDR3 protein is CASSLYTGTGNSPLHF. The CDR3 bases are TGTGCCAGCAGTTTATACACAGGGACCGGTAATTCACCCCTCCACTTT.

This clonotype was counted a few times. In DNA form, the CDR3 reads TGTGCCAGCAACACTAGCGGCTGGGGGGAGCAGTACTTC. This codes for CASNTSGWGEQYF. The rearrangement uses TRBV7-2 and TRBJ2-7; TRBD2 matches at 8 bases. V trimming: 7 bases; J trimming: 7 bases; junction bases outside the gene matches: 9. Germline V gene sequence: CDR1 SGHTA, CDR2 FQGNSA. This CDR3 spans 13 amino acids.

The chain combines TRBV28 with TRBJ2-6; tentatively, D is TRBD1 (6 bases). CDR1 is MDHEN, CDR2 SYDVKM, per germline. The CDR3 runs to 16 residues. V lost 5 bases and J 2 bases, leaving 13 bases between the germline ends. CDR3 protein: CASSPFWGPGANVLTF. The CDR3 DNA reads as TGTGCCAGCAGTCCCTTTTGGGGGCCTGGGGCCAACGTCCTGACTTTC.

This clonotype was picked up many times. The gene calls are TRBV20-1 and TRBJ2-7; TRBD2 aligns across 13 bases. The CDR3 runs 14 residues. The ends lost 4 bases at V and 5 bases at J; junction bases unmatched: 5. Germline V gives CDR1 DFQATT, CDR2 SNEGSKA (reference sequence). The CDR3 region is CSATGTSGTNEQYF. DNA for the CDR3: TGCAGTGCTACCGGGACTAGCGGGACCAACGAGCAGTACTTC.

This clonotype has only a few counts. V usage is TRBV5-1 and J usage is TRBJ2-6; weak D call: TRBD2 (5 bases). This CDR3 spans 18 amino acids. V gave up 1 base and J gave up 0 bases, with 14 bases separating them. Germline V gives CDR1 SGHRS, CDR2 YFSETQ. This chain's CDR3 is CASSLFWTGSSGANVLTF. The CDR3 nucleotides read TGCGCCAGCAGCTTGTTCTGGACGGGGAGCTCTGGGGCCAACGTCCTGACTTTC.

This clonotype was recorded at least ten times. The chain couples TRBV11-2 to TRBJ2-2; no firm D call. The CDR3 is made up of 14 amino acids. Looked up from germline, CDR1 is SGHAT and CDR2 is FQNNGV. Trimming removed 3 bases at V and 6 bases at J, with 11 bases between. The chain's CDR3 is CASSFLRSSGELFF. The CDR3 nucleotides are TGTGCCAGCAGCTTTCTCAGGTCGTCCGGGGAGCTGTTTTTT.

The chain combines TRBV5-6 with TRBJ2-5; 7 bases are shared with TRBD1. This CDR3 has 15 amino acids. After removal of 3 bases from V and 13 bases from J, the junction contained 18 bases not matched to a gene. CDR1 and CDR2 from the germline V gene are SGHDT and YYEEEE. CDR3 coding DNA: TGTGCCAGCAGCTCCGGGGACAGCATCCTGGGAAGCGGGTACTTC. The encoded protein is CASSSGDSILGSGYF.

Many counts were recorded for this clonotype. The V and J genes are TRBV11-2 and TRBJ1-1, with TRBD1 identical over 8 bases. The CDR3 extends over 13 amino acids. Trimming took 5 bases from V and 11 from J; bases not matched to a gene: 10. The V gene's germline CDR1 is SGHAT and CDR2 FQNNGV. Here the CDR3 reads CASSLLQGAEAFF. CDR3 DNA: TGTGCCAGCAGCCTTCTCCAGGGGGCAGAGGCTTTCTTT.

The sample holds many counts of this clonotype. The chain recombines TRBV5-1 with TRBJ2-2; possibly TRBD2 for D (6 bases). Germline V gives CDR1 SGHRS, CDR2 YFSETQ. The CDR3 covers 16 residues. Trimming removed 0 bases from V and 3 bases from J, with 12 bases in between. CDR3 protein: CASSLGLAEDTGELFF. The CDR3 nucleotides read TGCGCCAGCAGCTTGGGTTTAGCGGAGGACACCGGGGAGCTGTTTTTT.

The table lists this clonotype with many counts. V usage is TRBV7-9 and J usage is TRBJ2-1, with D possibly TRBD1 on 5 matching bases. This CDR3 is built from 19 residues. The V and J ends lost 1 base and 3 bases respectively, with 22 bases between them. Germline lookup yields CDR1 SEHNR and CDR2 FQNEAQ (reference sequence). The CDR3 nucleotides are TGTGCCAGCAGCTTAGGTCTCGACAGTTTAGAGATGATCTACAATGAGCAGTTCTTC. It is translated as CASSLGLDSLEMIYNEQFF. The complete variable domain, with remaining parts taken from reference TRBV7-9 and TRBJ2-1, reads DTGVSQNPRHKITKRGQNVTFRCDPISEHNRLYWYRQTLGQGPEFLTYFQNEAQLEKSRLLSDRFSAERPKGSFSTLEIQRTEQGDSAMYLCASSLGLDSLEMIYNEQFFGPGTRLTVL.

This sequence joins TRBV18 and TRBJ2-1, with a possible D match to TRBD1 (6 bases). The CDR3 consists of 15 residues. The V gene lost 2 bases and the J gene lost 6 bases, with 14 bases spanning the gap. Germline CDR1 and CDR2: KGHSH and LQKENI. The chain's CDR3 is CASSPGTGSPNEQFF. As DNA, the CDR3 is TGTGCCAGCTCACCAGGAACAGGGAGTCCCAATGAGCAGTTCTTC.

This clonotype has more than one count but fewer than ten. The chain joins TRBV27 to TRBJ2-6; possibly TRBD1 for D (6 bases). The CDR3 totals 17 residues. V lost 8 bases and J lost 1, with 18 bases in between. From germline, CDR1 is MNHEY and CDR2 SMNVEV (reference sequence). This CDR3 is CASGPQGVRSGANVLTF. The DNA for the CDR3 is TGTGCCAGCGGTCCACAGGGAGTAAGGTCTGGGGCCAACGTCCTGACTTTC.

The rearrangement links TRBV2 to TRBJ2-1, with TRBD2 matching 14 bases. V gave up 7 bases and J gave up 10 bases; unmatched junction bases: 3. From germline, CDR1 is SNHLY and CDR2 FYNNEI. This CDR3 is 13 amino acids long. The CDR3 region is CASTRLAGGEQFF. In DNA, the CDR3 is TGTGCCAGCACCCGACTAGCGGGAGGGGAGCAGTTCTTC. Full variable domain (remainder filled in from reference TRBV2 and TRBJ2-1): EPEVTQTPSHQVTQMGQEVILRCVPISNHLYFYWYRQILGQKVEFLVSFYNNEISEKSEIFDDQFSVERPDGSNFTLKIRSTKLEDSAMYFCASTRLAGGEQFFGPGTRLTVL.

There are a few counts of this clonotype. This chain links TRBV15 with TRBJ1-5; no reliable D call. V lost 3 bases, J lost 9 bases, and 9 bases lay in between. CDR1 is LNHNV and CDR2 is YYDKDF in the germline V gene (reference sequence). The CDR3 is 12 residues long. In DNA, the CDR3 is TGTGCCACCAGCAGGGACCACGGGCCCCAGCATTTT. This translates into CATSRDHGPQHF. The full variable domain, with the rest looked up from reference TRBV15 and TRBJ1-5, is DAMVIQNPRYQVTQFGKPVTLSCSQTLNHNVMYWYQQKSSQAPKLLFHYYDKDFNNEADTPDNFQSRRPNTSFCFLDIRSPGLGDTAMYLCATSRDHGPQHFGDGTRLSIL.

This clonotype showed up just a few times. The genes are TRBV6-5 and TRBJ2-1, with 7 nucleotides matching TRBD1. V shed 2 bases and J 2 bases; nucleotides not matched to a gene: 12. The CDR3 sequence is 18 residues long. Germline V gene data show CDR1 as MNHEY and CDR2 as SVGAGI. CDR3 sequence (DNA): TGTGCCAGCAGTTACGCACAGGGGAGTTCTGGTGCCTACAATGAGCAGTTCTTC. It translates to CASSYAQGSSGAYNEQFF.

This clonotype occurred many times. This sequence joins TRBV10-3 and TRBJ1-5, with 8 positions matching TRBD1. CDR3 length equals 13 residues. V dropped 6 bases and J dropped 6; count of bases not matched to a gene: 4. The germline CDR1 and CDR2 sequences are ENHRY and SYGVKD. The chain's CDR3 is CAIRGQEGQPQHF. In nucleotides, the CDR3 is TGTGCCATCAGGGGACAGGAAGGTCAGCCCCAGCATTTT.